These 10 T cell receptor beta chains were sequenced from one sample in a study of T cell responses to AZD1222 COVID-19 vaccine (dated by TCRdb to about 2021). Library prep was done by the immunoSEQ multiplex PCR assay. TCRdb obtained this table from immuneACCESS and retained in-frame rearrangements with V and J assigned. These tables miss some clones; where compared with another copy, unresolved V genes account for less than half of the shortfall, and the remainder is unexplained. The sample table holds 100,000 to 140,000 clones, of which about 90% were seen once. 3.5% to 4.5% of the sample is in the top ten clones. The time point label here, explained by the study, means: baseline before first vaccination. Sequencing used peripheral blood, obtained on day 0 of AZD1222 vaccination. The receptor source for this set is an adult in good health.

The gene calls are TRBV18 and TRBJ1-1; a possible D gene is TRBD1 (6 bases). Germline CDR1 KGHSH, CDR2 LQKENI. V was clipped by 2 bases and J by 0 bases, with 7 bases between them. CDR3 length: 14 residues. The CDR3 protein is CASSPGGLNTEAFF. CDR3 DNA sequence: TGTGCCAGCTCACCAGGGGGCCTGAACACTGAAGCTTTCTTT.

The rearrangement uses TRBV3-1 (or the pseudogene TRBV3-2) and TRBJ2-5; D is undetermined. Germline lookup yields CDR1 LGHDT and CDR2 YNNKEL (reference sequence). V gave up 0 bases and J gave up 5 bases, with 16 bases separating them. There are 16 residues in the CDR3. The DNA of the CDR3 is TGTGCCAGCAGCCAAGATAGTGGTCAAGTCACTGAGACCCAGTACTTC. The encoded protein is CASSQDSGQVTETQYF.

This sequence joins TRBV30 and TRBJ2-5; TRBD1 agrees at 7 bases. CDR1 and CDR2 (germline): GTSNPN, SVGIG (reference sequence). Germline trimming cut 8 bases from V and 0 bases from J; bases unmatched to any gene: 6. This CDR3 has 13 amino acids. In DNA form, the CDR3 reads TGTGCCGGAACGGGACAGTACCAAGAGACCCAGTACTTC. Its translation: CAGTGQYQETQYF.

The V and J genes are TRBV12-3 or TRBV12-4 and TRBJ1-2; D possibly corresponds to TRBD1 (6 bases). There are 13 residues in the CDR3. V was clipped by 6 bases and J by 4 bases, with 12 bases between them. DNA for the CDR3: TGTGCCAGCAGCCAGGGGATTGGCTATGGCTACACCTTC. This codes for CASSQGIGYGYTF.

This clone was counted a single time. This rearrangement joins TRBV10-2 to TRBJ2-3, with 7 positions matching TRBD2. This CDR3 spans 15 amino acids. V trimming: 6 bases; J trimming: 2 bases; junction bases outside the gene matches: 8. From germline, CDR1 is WSHSY and CDR2 SAAADI. DNA for the CDR3: TGCGCCAGCAGGTCCCTAGCGGAGAACACAGATACGCAGTATTTT. Translated: CASRSLAENTDTQYF.

The V gene is TRBV5-1, the J gene TRBJ2-1, with 7 bases matching TRBD1. Germline CDR1 is SGHRS and CDR2 is YFSETQ. With V trimmed by 3 bases and J by 5 bases, 8 bases remained unmatched. This CDR3 comprises 15 residues. The CDR3: CASSSTGTVNNEQFF. The CDR3 DNA is TGCGCCAGCAGCTCCACCGGGACAGTAAACAATGAGCAGTTCTTC.

The chain has TRBV4-1 and TRBJ1-4; TRBD1 is a possible D gene (6 bases). Trimming left V 0 bases short and J 7 bases short, with 12 bases between. The CDR3 has 15 residues. Per the germline V gene, CDR1 is MGHRA and CDR2 is YSYEKL. The CDR3 nucleotides read TGCGCCAGCAGCCAAGAGTATGCAGGGGTTGAAAAACTGTTTTTT. It yields the protein CASSQEYAGVEKLFF.

In this sample, this clone turned up a few times. This rearrangement joins TRBV6-1 to TRBJ1-3; 8 bases are a match to TRBD1. This CDR3 has 16 amino acids. V trimming: 4 bases; J trimming: 0 bases; junction bases outside the gene matches: 5. Germline V CDR1 and CDR2: MNHNS, SASEGT. The CDR3 DNA reads TGTGCCAGCAGTGCGCAGGGGGCCAGCTCTGGAAACACCATATATTTT. Translated, it gives CASSAQGASSGNTIYF.

V gene TRBV5-4 combines with J gene TRBJ2-5, with no clear D. The germline V gene encodes CDR1 SGHNT and CDR2 YYREEE (reference sequence). The CDR3 is 14 amino acids. V was trimmed by 7 bases and J by 0 bases, leaving 13 bases between them. For the CDR3, the DNA is TGTGCCAGCGGCAAGGATCTGTACCAAGAGACCCAGTACTTC. Its translation: CASGKDLYQETQYF. The full variable domain, completed using reference TRBV5-4 and TRBJ2-5, is ETGVTQSPTHLIKTRGQQVTLRCSSQSGHNTVSWYQQALGQGPQFIFQYYREEENGRGNFPPRFSGLQFPNYSSELNVNALELDDSALYLCASGKDLYQETQYFGPGTRLLVL.

The genes are TRBV6-5 and TRBJ1-2; D perhaps matches TRBD1 (5 bases). Germline-derived CDR1 and CDR2 are MNHEY and SVGAGI. The CDR3 is 14 residues long. Trimming stripped 6 bases from V and 7 bases from J, with 18 bases between. The DNA for the CDR3 is TGTGCCAGCAGCCCAGGGACTTTGGAAGGTGGCTACACCTTC. Translated: CASSPGTLEGGYTF.